The next 9 T cell receptor beta chains were all read from a single sample in a study of T cell clonotyping in hematopoietic cell transplantation (dated by TCRdb to the early 2020s). Preparation of the library involved the immunoSEQ multiplex PCR assay. The clones in this table, taken by TCRdb from immuneACCESS, are in-frame only. Not every clone is retained; where verified, under half of the shortfall comes from an unresolved V gene, and the cause of the rest is unknown. Recorded for this sample are 3,500 to 4,500 clones; around 19% of them occurred a single time. Roughly a fifth of the sample belongs to the ten largest clones. In the paper's terms, the time point label means: 30 days after allo-HCT. The sequenced sample was peripheral blood mononuclear cells, obtained 30 days after allogeneic stem cell transplant. These receptor sequences come from a male patient in his forties or fifties who had an allogeneic stem cell transplant from a related donor, so the T cells may come from the graft donor. Some clones in this sample may be carry-over from other donors' samples.

This clone was counted only a few times. The chain combines TRBV25-1 with TRBJ1-5; no firm D call. V was clipped by 4 bases and J by 7 bases, with 17 bases between them. Germline values: CDR1 MGHDK, CDR2 SYGVNS. The CDR3 has 15 residues. CDR3 bases: TGTGCCAGCAGTGGAAGAACAGACCATCGGCAGCCCCAGCATTTT. Residues: CASSGRTDHRQPQHF.

The V call is TRBV2, the J call TRBJ2-7; 7 bases fit TRBD1. Germline CDR1 SNHLY, CDR2 FYNNEI. With V trimmed by 6 bases and J by 2 bases, 4 bases remained unmatched. CDR3 length: 13 amino acids. The DNA for the CDR3 is TGTGCCAGCAGCCGAACAGGGGCCTACGAGCAGTACTTC. It translates to CASSRTGAYEQYF. Full variable domain (rest looked up from reference TRBV2 and TRBJ2-7): EPEVTQTPSHQVTQMGQEVILRCVPISNHLYFYWYRQILGQKVEFLVSFYNNEISEKSEIFDDQFSVERPDGSNFTLKIRSTKLEDSAMYFCASSRTGAYEQYFGPGTRLTVT.

This chain joins TRBV30 and TRBJ1-6; D possibly corresponds to TRBD1 (5 bases). This CDR3 has 13 residues. The V gene's germline CDR1 is GTSNPN and CDR2 SVGIG (reference sequence). The V and J ends lost 2 bases and 6 bases respectively, with 8 bases between them. This chain's CDR3 is CAWSTGVNSPLHF. CDR3 DNA sequence: TGTGCCTGGAGTACAGGAGTTAATTCACCCCTCCACTTT.

V and J are TRBV30 and TRBJ1-2; the D is unclear. The CDR3 sequence is 11 residues long. V lost 2 bases and J 7 bases, leaving 8 bases between the germline ends. The germline gives CDR1 GTSNPN, CDR2 SVGIG (reference sequence). CDR3 protein: CAWSFSTGYTF. For the CDR3, the DNA is TGTGCCTGGAGTTTCTCTACTGGCTACACCTTC.

This clone is classed as large (0.1 to 1%). The V and J genes are TRBV6-5 and TRBJ1-2; perhaps TRBD1 as D (5 bases). The length of the CDR3 is 12 residues. CDR1 MNHEY and CDR2 SVGAGI come from the germline V gene. V was pared by 6 bases and J by 6 bases, with 11 bases between. CDR3 DNA sequence: TGTGCCAGCAGCTTGGGGGGGGATGGCTACACCTTC. Its translation: CASSLGGDGYTF.

By share, this clone counts as medium-sized. The V call is TRBV9, the J call TRBJ2-5; D is undetermined. The CDR3 covers 13 residues. With 0 bases removed from V and 4 bases from J, the gap between germline ends came to 7 bases. The V gene's germline CDR1 is SGDLS and CDR2 YYNGEE. CDR3 sequence reads: CASSVVGGETQYF. Here the CDR3 DNA reads TGTGCCAGCAGCGTAGTGGGTGGAGAGACCCAGTACTTC.

This clone has only a few counts. The V and J genes are TRBV6-5 and TRBJ2-6, with no clear D. The CDR3 is made up of 12 amino acids. V dropped 10 bases and J dropped 2 bases, with 6 bases sitting between them. Germline CDR1 is MNHEY and CDR2 is SVGAGI. The CDR3 DNA is TGTGCCACCCGGACTGGGGCCAACGTCCTGACTTTC. It codes for CATRTGANVLTF.

This clone turned up a few times. The chain links TRBV30 to TRBJ2-5; weak D call: TRBD2 (5 bases). Deletions cut 0 bases from V and 4 bases from J, with 6 bases between. CDR1 GTSNPN and CDR2 SVGIG come from the germline V gene (reference sequence). The length of the CDR3 is 12 residues. The CDR3 DNA reads as TGTGCCTGGAGTGTGGGGAGAGAGACCCAGTACTTC. Encoded protein: CAWSVGRETQYF.

This clone was counted between two and nine times. The rearrangement joins TRBV30 to TRBJ2-5; the D gene is possibly TRBD2 (5 bases). Germline CDR1 is GTSNPN and CDR2 is SVGIG (reference sequence). This CDR3 has 13 amino acids. V lost 2 bases, J lost 7 bases, and 14 bases lay in between. The CDR3 sequence: CAWSPTGWATQYF. CDR3 bases: TGTGCCTGGAGTCCCACGGGATGGGCGACCCAGTACTTC.